The T cell receptor beta chain described here comes from a study of T cells in narcolepsy. Germline V lookup: CDR1 KGHSH, CDR2 LQKENI. With 2 bases removed from V and 5 bases from J, the gap between germline ends came to 12 bases. This CDR3 region has 14 residues. TCRdb keeps only in-frame clones here, not all; method: immunoSEQ multiplex PCR. Found here are 25,000 to 30,000 clones, less than 85% of them singletons; the top ten hold 6.5% to 7%. This receptor was obtained from a human donor in good health. Source material: memory (CD45RA-) CD4+ T cells from blood. The J gene is TRBJ1-1, the V gene TRBV18; D unclear. The CDR3 protein is CASSPSKRGTEAFF. The CDR3 DNA reads TGTGCCAGCTCACCAAGTAAGCGTGGGACTGAAGCTTTCTTT. Filled out from reference TRBV18 and TRBJ1-1, the complete variable domain reads NAGVMQNPRHLVRRRGQEARLRCSPMKGHSHVYWYRQLPEEGLKFMVYLQKENIIDESGMPKERFSAEFPKEGPSILRIQQVVRGDSAAYFCASSPSKRGTEAFFGQGTRLTVV.